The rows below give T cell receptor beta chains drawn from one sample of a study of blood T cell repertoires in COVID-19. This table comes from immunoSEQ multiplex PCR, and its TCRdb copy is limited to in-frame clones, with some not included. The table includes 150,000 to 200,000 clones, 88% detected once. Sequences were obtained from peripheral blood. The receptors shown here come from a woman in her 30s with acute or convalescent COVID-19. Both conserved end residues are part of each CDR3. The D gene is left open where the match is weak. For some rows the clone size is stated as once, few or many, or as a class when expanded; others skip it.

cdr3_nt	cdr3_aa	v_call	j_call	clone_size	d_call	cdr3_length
TGTGCCATCAGTAACGAGGGAGAGACCCAGTACTTC	CAISNEGETQYF	TRBV10-3	TRBJ2-5	NA	NA	12
TGTGCCAGCAGCTTAAGTCCGGGGTCGGAGACCCAGTACTTC	CASSLSPGSETQYF	TRBV5-5	TRBJ2-5	NA	NA	14
TGTGCCAGCAGCCAAGGGGCGTTCTATGGCTACACCTTC	CASSQGAFYGYTF	TRBV3-1/TRBV3-2	TRBJ1-2	NA	NA	13
TGTGCCAGCAACCAGGGGACAGGGAGCGACGAGCAGTACTTC	CASNQGTGSDEQYF	TRBV2	TRBJ2-7	NA	TRBD1	14
TGTGCCAGCAGCTTTGGGGTAGTGACGGGAGGGCCTATTGATGAGCAGTTCTTC	CASSFGVVTGGPIDEQFF	TRBV5-6	TRBJ2-1	NA	TRBD2	18
TGTGCCAGCAGCCCGGGACAGGGGGCGAGGGAAAAACTGTTTTTT	CASSPGQGAREKLFF	TRBV28	TRBJ1-4	NA	TRBD1	15
TGTGCCAGCAGCGAGGGACAGGGTGCCTACGAGCAGTACTTC	CASSEGQGAYEQYF	TRBV9	TRBJ2-7	NA	TRBD1	14
TGTGCCAGCAGCTTTACGGGTGCCGGAAACACCATATATTTT	CASSFTGAGNTIYF	TRBV7-2	TRBJ1-3	NA	NA	14
TGTGCCAGCAGTATCGGGCTAGCGGGCAGTGAGCAGTTCTTC	CASSIGLAGSEQFF	TRBV6-5	TRBJ2-1	NA	TRBD2	14
TGTGCCAGCAGCCAAGGCAGTTTTTACGAGCAGTACTTC	CASSQGSFYEQYF	TRBV3-1/TRBV3-2	TRBJ2-7	NA	NA	13
TGTGCCAGCCGGAAAGCGGGAGCCTACAATGAGCAGTTCTTC	CASRKAGAYNEQFF	TRBV18	TRBJ2-1	NA	TRBD2	14
TGTGCCAGCAGTTTCCGCCAACGACAGGCTGGGGCCAACGTCCTGACTTTC	CASSFRQRQAGANVLTF	TRBV27	TRBJ2-6	NA	NA	17
TGTGCCAGCTCACGGGCTACTGGGAACACTGAAGCTTTCTTT	CASSRATGNTEAFF	TRBV18	TRBJ1-1	NA	NA	14
TGTGCCAGTAGTATCCCTTATCAGCCCCAGCATTTT	CASSIPYQPQHF	TRBV19	TRBJ1-5	NA	NA	12
TGTGCCAGCAGTGACAGGGACAATGAGCAGTTCTTC	CASSDRDNEQFF	TRBV2	TRBJ2-1	NA	NA	12
TGTGCAAGTCGCTTAGCCACGGTTCGGTACGAGCAGTACTTC	CASRLATVRYEQYF	TRBV12-2	TRBJ2-7	once	NA	14
TGTGCCAGCTCACTCTCCGGGACAGATGAAAAACTGTTTTTT	CASSLSGTDEKLFF	TRBV18	TRBJ1-4	NA	TRBD1	14
TGTGCCAGCAGTGAAGTCCCTCATAATAGTCGGTATTTT	CASSEVPHNSRYF	TRBV6-1	TRBJ2-3	once	NA	13